This record covers a single TCR beta chain. The data derive from a study of T cell responses to AZD1222 COVID-19 vaccine. CDR3 size: 14 residues. Germline V gives CDR1 MNHEY, CDR2 SVGAGI. V shed 6 bases, J shed 3 bases, and the junction held 4 bases outside the gene matches. TCRdb's copy holds only in-frame clones and misses some; the assay was immunoSEQ multiplex PCR. This table has about 150,000 clones, less than 95% appearing once. The TCR comes from an adult who received the AZD1222 COVID-19 vaccine. The material was peripheral blood, obtained 28 days after the second AZD1222 dose. The chain uses TRBV6-5 and TRBJ2-3, with 9 bases aligning to TRBD2. CDR3 bases: TGTGCCAGCAGAGGCGGGGGGGAAACAGATACGCAGTATTTT. Its translation is CASRGGGETDTQYF.